Detailed here is one T cell receptor (beta chain). What it binds is unknown. The entry originates in a study of cytomegalovirus exposure and HLA in healthy donors. Study conclusions and caveats: The finding came from a later analysis; first-cohort TCR clusters tended to co-occur in the approximately 120 validation repertoires.

Method: immunoSEQ multiplex PCR; TCRdb's copy keeps in-frame clones and lacks some. Among approximately 190,000 clones listed, around 80% were seen once. V lost 5 bases, J lost 4 bases, and 17 bases lay in between. CDR1 and CDR2 from the germline V gene are SGHNT and YENEEA. The length of the CDR3 is 16 residues. The J gene is TRBJ2-2, the V gene TRBV11-3; tentative D call: TRBD1 (6 bases). What was sequenced was PBMCs. The sequence derives from a woman in her thirties in good health and CMV-seropositive. The CDR3 sequence: CASSVSTGRVTGELFF. The CDR3 bases are TGTGCCAGCAGCGTTTCAACAGGGAGAGTCACCGGGGAGCTGTTTTTT.